The present T cell receptor (beta chain) was sequenced within a study of breast tumors, draining lymph nodes, adjacent tissues. This clonotype was counted only a few times. This clone may be a read error of a much larger clone one base away. Samples came from axillary lymph nodes draining the breast cancer. TCRdb passed the multiplex PCR reads through MiXCR, listing each CDR3 protein once. The table records 180,000 or so distinct CDR3 sequences, about 32% of them present only once. Input material: axillary lymph node tissue. The TCR comes from a female donor with breast cancer. Some clones in this sample may be carry-over from other donors' samples.

The CDR3 spells CASSLMDRAELFF. Written as DNA, the CDR3 is TGTGCCAGCAGCTTAATGGACAGAGCGGAGCTGTTTTTT. V usage is TRBV11-2 and J usage is TRBJ2-2; maybe TRBD1 (6 bases). This CDR3 is built from 13 residues. Trimming took 2 bases from V and 10 from J, leaving 11 bases between them. Per the germline V gene, CDR1 is SGHAT and CDR2 is FQNNGV. Drawing the rest from reference TRBV11-2 and TRBJ2-2, the complete variable domain is EAGVAQSPRYKIIEKRQSVAFWCNPISGHATLYWYQQILGQGPKLLIQFQNNGVVDDSQLPKDRFSAERLKGVDSTLKIQPAKLEDSAVYLCASSLMDRAELFFGEGSRLTVL.